These T cell receptor beta chains were read from a single sample in a study of T cells expressing NK-cell markers. TCRdb re-called the 5' RACE reads; one entry per CDR3 protein, DNA not given. The table lists approximately 460,000 distinct CDR3 sequences. Sample: blood T cells: a sorted CD56 or NKG2C T cell subset, CD4+ or CD8+ T cells, or bulk PBMC T cells (not recorded which). The receptors were sampled from a woman between 18 and 70 years old in good health. CDR3s include the opening cysteine and the closing phenylalanine or tryptophan. The order of the fields is V gene, J gene, CDR3 length, CDR3 protein.

TRBV19	TRBJ2-3	16	CASSTRQGSPTDTQYF
TRBV20-1	TRBJ2-1	16	CSARARSPGVHNEQFF
TRBV6-1	TRBJ1-1	16	CASSGVKGTMNTEAFF
TRBV7-9	TRBJ2-1	14	CASGDRGRPNEQFF
TRBV4-3	TRBJ2-2	17	CASSQEHPGGDTGELFF
TRBV6-5	TRBJ2-3	13	CASSYTSTDTQYF
TRBV11-2	TRBJ1-4	11	CASSLVGKLFF
TRBV4-2	TRBJ1-4	14	CASSEQVSNEKLFF
TRBV20-1	TRBJ2-5	13	CSASEDSGETQYF
TRBV12-2	TRBJ1-1	16	CASREKAEPMNTEAFF
TRBV20-1	TRBJ2-3	15	CSASGRTSDPDTQYF
TRBV20-1	TRBJ2-3	14	CSARDPGGGDTQYF
TRBV21-1	TRBJ2-5	22	CASSKMGGPSGTSDEYQETQYF
TRBV7-8	TRBJ2-3	15	CASSYSGSPTDTQYF
TRBV7-2	TRBJ2-5	14	CASSLPMGQETQYF
TRBV7-2	TRBJ2-3	16	CASSVTRTPLTDTQYF
TRBV3-1	TRBJ2-1	16	CASSHVDRAMYNEQFF